Each of the 28 T cell receptor beta chains below was sequenced from the same sample in a study of blood T cells in healthy people across ages. Alongside a J-beta primer mix, a sample-barcoded 5' primer served in a second PCR lasting about 7 to 11 cycles. One entry per CDR3 protein results from TCRdb running MiXCR on the 5' RACE reads. The profile shows over 1.5 million distinct CDR3 sequences, about 50% of them singletons. Sequenced: blood. All receptors derive from a woman in her 40s in good health.

In the case of this clonotype: An end of the junction does not agree with germline; a read error may underlie this. J is TRBJ2-5 and V is TRBV7-7; TRBD2 matches at 7 bases. This CDR3 contains 17 residues. Germline lookup yields CDR1 SSHAT and CDR2 FNYEAQ (reference sequence). Written as DNA, the CDR3 is TGTGCTAGCAGCGGAGGTGGCTTCGGGGGGACCCAAGAGACCCAGTACTTC. This sequence encodes CASSGGGFGGTQETQYF.

The J gene is TRBJ2-3, the V gene TRBV27, with D perhaps given as TRBD1 or TRBD2 (6 bases each). This CDR3 is built from 15 residues. The germline V and J ends were trimmed by 3 bases and 2 bases, with 12 bases remaining between them. In germline, CDR1 is MNHEY, CDR2 SMNVEV (reference sequence). The CDR3 nucleotides read TGTGCCAGCAGTTTCCCGGGGGCTCCCACAGATACGCAGTATTTT. It is translated as CASSFPGAPTDTQYF.

The chain joins TRBV6-2 or TRBV6-3 to TRBJ2-3, with 9 bases aligning to TRBD2. The germline gives CDR1 MNHEY, CDR2 SVGEGT. The CDR3 runs 18 residues. The V segment lost 0 bases and the J segment 0 bases; nucleotides outside the gene matches: 7. The CDR3 region is CASSYSTSGGTSTDTQYF. The CDR3 nucleotides read TGTGCCAGCAGTTACTCGACTAGCGGAGGAACTAGCACAGATACGCAGTATTTT.

The V call is TRBV10-3, the J call TRBJ2-5, with TRBD2 matching 10 bases. From germline, CDR1 is ENHRY and CDR2 SYGVKD. J gave up 2 bases and V 4 bases, and 10 bases lay outside the gene matches. CDR3 size: 17 residues. CDR3 in amino acids: CAISGGVAGGLQETQYF. DNA of the CDR3: TGTGCCATCAGTGGTGGAGTAGCGGGGGGACTTCAAGAGACCCAGTACTTC.

This clonotype came up a few times. V usage is TRBV4-3 and J usage is TRBJ2-7; D is possibly TRBD1 or TRBD2 (5 bases each). V lost 1 base to trimming and J lost 3 bases, with 16 bases between them. The V gene's germline CDR1 is LGHNA and CDR2 YSLEER. The CDR3 is made up of 16 amino acids. CDR3 sequence: CASSQVGTERYYEQYF. The DNA for the CDR3 is TGCGCCAGCAGCCAAGTCGGGACGGAGCGCTACTACGAGCAGTACTTC.

The chain couples TRBV12-3 or TRBV12-4 to TRBJ2-1; D gene ambiguous. V was cut by 3 bases and J by 10 bases, with 19 bases left in between. The CDR3 has 15 amino acids. CDR3 residues: CASSLIGGRMAEQFF. The DNA for the CDR3 is TGTGCCAGCAGTTTGATCGGCGGCCGCATGGCCGAGCAGTTCTTC.

The chain has TRBV20-1 and TRBJ2-7, with TRBD2 identical over 11 bases. Trimming at V came to 0 bases and at J to 2 bases, leaving 3 bases not matched to a gene. The germline gives CDR1 DFQATT, CDR2 SNEGSKA (reference sequence). The CDR3 extends over 15 amino acids. The CDR3 DNA follows: TGCAGTGCTAGAGATGGGACTAGCGGACCCTACGAGCAGTACTTC. As protein: CSARDGTSGPYEQYF.

The chain is built from TRBV12-3 or TRBV12-4 and TRBJ1-5, with D possibly matching TRBD1 (6 bases). Trimming cost V 3 bases and J 3 bases, with 9 bases left between them. CDR3 length: 14 residues. In DNA form, the CDR3 reads TGTGCCAGCAGTTTGGACAGCTTCAATCAGCCCCAGCATTTT. It encodes CASSLDSFNQPQHF.

This chain links TRBV6-1 with TRBJ1-5, with 7 bases fitting TRBD1. This CDR3 comprises 16 residues. Germline CDR1 is MNHNS and CDR2 is SASEGT. The junction had 9 bases not matched to a gene; V was cut back by 1 base and J by 6 bases. CDR3 residues: CASSEGAGRGAQPQHF. The CDR3 nucleotides are TGTGCCAGCAGTGAAGGGGCTGGCAGGGGGGCTCAGCCCCAGCATTTT.

DNA of the CDR3: TGTGCCAGCAGCACCCGCGGGGGGGCCCAGGAGACCCAGTACTTC. Translating it yields CASSTRGGAQETQYF. The V and J genes are TRBV11-1 and TRBJ2-5, with 9 bases aligning to TRBD2. The CDR3 is 15 residues long. Per the germline V gene, CDR1 is SGHAT and CDR2 is FQDESV (reference sequence). V shed 5 bases and J 5 bases; nucleotides not matched to a gene: 9.

The V gene is TRBV3-1, the J gene TRBJ1-2, with 8 bases fitting TRBD1. The V segment lost 4 bases and the J segment 7 bases; nucleotides outside the gene matches: 8. The germline V gene has CDR1 LGHDT and CDR2 YNNKEL (reference sequence). The CDR3 sequence is 14 residues long. CDR3 loop: CASSRGQGRGGYTF. The CDR3, as DNA: TGTGCCAGCAGCCGAGGACAGGGCAGAGGTGGCTACACCTTC. Using reference TRBV3-1 and TRBJ1-2 for the parts outside the CDR3, the full variable domain is DTAVSQTPKYLVTQMGNDKSIKCEQNLGHDTMYWYKQDSKKFLKIMFSYNNKELIINETVPNRFSPKSPDKAHLNLHINSLELGDSAVYFCASSRGQGRGGYTFGSGTRLTVV.

The chain uses TRBV7-2 and TRBJ1-5, with D maybe TRBD1 (6 bases). Germline V CDR1 and CDR2: SGHTA, FQGNSA. V lost 1 base and J lost 6, with 13 bases in between. This CDR3 is 15 amino acids long. CDR3 in DNA: TGTGCCAGCAGCTTAGAGGGCAGGGGCACTCAGCCCCAGCATTTT. Translating gives CASSLEGRGTQPQHF. Together with reference TRBV7-2 and TRBJ1-5, the CDR3 gives the full variable domain: GAGVSQSPSNKVTEKGKDVELRCDPISGHTALYWYRQSLGQGLEFLIYFQGNSAPDKSGLPSDRFSAERTGGSVSTLTIQRTQQEDSAVYLCASSLEGRGTQPQHFGDGTRLSIL.

This clonotype has only a few counts. The CDR3 loop is CASSISSYEQYF. In nucleotides, the CDR3 is TGTGCCAGCAGTATAAGCTCCTACGAGCAGTACTTC. The chain employs TRBV12-3 or TRBV12-4 and TRBJ2-7; no definite D call. With 5 bases removed from V and 0 bases from J, the gap between germline ends came to 5 bases. The length of the CDR3 is 12 residues.

The chain couples TRBV21-1 to TRBJ1-5; the DNA was not used to check the table's D call, TRBD1. TRBV21-1 is listed as a pseudogene. This CDR3 contains 17 residues. In DNA, the CDR3 is TGTGCCAGCAGCAAAACCGAGGACAGGGGGATGAATCAGCCCCAGCATTTT. It is translated as CASSKTEDRGMNQPQHF.

The table lists this clonotype with a count of one. V gene TRBV7-9 combines with J gene TRBJ1-2; D is uncertain. V lost 4 bases and J 4 bases, leaving 16 bases between the germline ends. CDR3 size: 15 residues. Germline V CDR1 and CDR2: SEHNR, FQNEAQ (reference sequence). Written as DNA, the CDR3 is TGTGCCAGCAGCTCACCCGGTGATGTCGTCTATGGCTACACCTTC. Amino acids: CASSSPGDVVYGYTF.

The chain employs TRBV3-1 and TRBJ1-4; no definite D call. Per the germline V gene, CDR1 is LGHDT and CDR2 is YNNKEL (reference sequence). V was shortened by 2 bases and J by 6 bases, with 4 bases between the two germline ends. The CDR3 length is 12 residues. The CDR3 region has the DNA TGTGCCAGCAGCCAAAGGGATGAAAAACTGTTTTTT. Protein sequence: CASSQRDEKLFF. Based on the CDR3 plus reference TRBV3-1 and TRBJ1-4, the full variable domain is DTAVSQTPKYLVTQMGNDKSIKCEQNLGHDTMYWYKQDSKKFLKIMFSYNNKELIINETVPNRFSPKSPDKAHLNLHINSLELGDSAVYFCASSQRDEKLFFGSGTQLSVL.

This rearrangement joins TRBV12-3 or TRBV12-4 to TRBJ2-3; no reliable D call. The CDR3 is 14 residues long. With 6 bases removed from V and 3 bases from J, the gap between germline ends came to 13 bases. CDR3 protein: CASSITVATDTQYF. As DNA, the CDR3 is TGTGCCAGCAGCATTACTGTTGCGACAGATACGCAGTATTTT.

This chain links TRBV4-3 with TRBJ1-1, with TRBD1 as a possible D gene (5 bases). V lost 0 bases to trimming and J lost 6 bases, with 14 bases between them. The germline gives CDR1 LGHNA, CDR2 YSLEER. The length of the CDR3 is 15 residues. The CDR3 reads CASSQEWGPLPEAFF. The CDR3, as DNA: TGCGCCAGCAGCCAAGAATGGGGCCCTCTCCCTGAAGCTTTCTTT.

CDR3 protein: CSASLAGPGGETQYF. DNA of the CDR3: TGCAGTGCTAGCCTAGCGGGACCGGGCGGAGAGACCCAGTACTTC. The rearrangement joins TRBV20-1 to TRBJ2-5, with 9 bases lining up with TRBD2. The CDR3 covers 15 residues. After removal of 3 bases from V and 4 bases from J, the junction contained 9 bases not matched to a gene. Germline V gene data show CDR1 as DFQATT and CDR2 as SNEGSKA (reference sequence).

The chain uses TRBV5-6 and TRBJ2-1; D might be TRBD1 or TRBD2, each matching 5 bases. V lost 2 bases to trimming and J lost 14 bases, with 14 bases between them. The CDR3 is made up of 12 amino acids. Germline V gives CDR1 SGHDT, CDR2 YYEEEE. The CDR3 DNA follows: TGTGCCAGCAGCTTCAATCGGGGCGTTGAGTTCTTC. This sequence encodes CASSFNRGVEFF.

The CDR3, as DNA: TGTGCCAGCTCCACCGAGGGTTCGCAGCCCCAGCATTTT. The encoded protein is CASSTEGSQPQHF. V gene TRBV18 combines with J gene TRBJ1-5; D uncertain. The CDR3 spans 13 residues. Germline V gives CDR1 KGHSH, CDR2 LQKENI. Trimming cost V 6 bases and J 7 bases, with 13 bases left between them.

The chain carries TRBV2 and TRBJ2-1; TRBD1 matches 7 bases. CDR3 length: 15 residues. Germline lookup yields CDR1 SNHLY and CDR2 FYNNEI. Losses at the gene ends were 3 bases for V and 5 bases for J; bases not matched to a gene: 7. DNA of the CDR3: TGTGCCAGCAGTGAGAGGGGACAGCGAGACAATGAGCAGTTCTTC. Its protein product is CASSERGQRDNEQFF. Based on the CDR3 plus reference TRBV2 and TRBJ2-1, the full variable domain is EPEVTQTPSHQVTQMGQEVILRCVPISNHLYFYWYRQILGQKVEFLVSFYNNEISEKSEIFDDQFSVERPDGSNFTLKIRSTKLEDSAMYFCASSERGQRDNEQFFGPGTRLTVL.

J is TRBJ1-1 and V is TRBV9; TRBD1 might be the D (5 bases). This CDR3 is 16 amino acids long. V was cut by 1 base and J by 3 bases, with 16 bases left in between. Germline assignment: CDR1 SGDLS and CDR2 YYNGEE. The CDR3, as DNA: TGTGCCAGCAGCGTATCCTTAGCTCGGGGGGACACTGAAGCTTTCTTT. This gives the protein CASSVSLARGDTEAFF.

The V gene is TRBV28, the J gene TRBJ2-7, with D possibly matching TRBD1 (6 bases). This CDR3 comprises 13 residues. The V end was cut by 6 bases, the J end by 2 bases, with 11 bases between. CDR1 is MDHEN and CDR2 is SYDVKM in the germline V gene. CDR3 sequence (DNA): TGTGCCAGCAGCACAGGGTTCCCCTACGAGCAGTACTTC. Its translation is CASSTGFPYEQYF.

The CDR3 region has the DNA TGTGCCAGCAGCGTCCGGACAGGGACTAGCACAGATACGCAGTATTTT. The encoded protein is CASSVRTGTSTDTQYF. V gene TRBV5-5 combines with J gene TRBJ2-3, with 8 bases matching TRBD1. Trimming cost V 4 bases and J 0 bases; bases outside gene matches: 7. The CDR3 is 16 amino acids. Germline V gene sequence: CDR1 SGHKS, CDR2 YYEKEE (reference sequence).

This chain joins TRBV5-1 and TRBJ2-2; D gene unclear. The CDR3 loop spans 12 amino acids. Germline assignment: CDR1 SGHRS and CDR2 YFSETQ. Trimming shortened V by 4 bases and J by 5 bases, and 6 bases separated the two germline ends. In DNA, the CDR3 is TGCGCCAGCAGCGAAGGAACCGGGGAGCTGTTTTTT. Its translation: CASSEGTGELFF.

J is TRBJ2-7 and V is TRBV6-2 or TRBV6-3, with 9 nucleotides matching TRBD1. Germline loops: CDR1 MNHEY, CDR2 SVGEGT. Trimming at V came to 5 bases and at J to 1 base, leaving 3 bases not matched to a gene. The CDR3 totals 14 residues. The CDR3, as DNA: TGTGCCAGCAGTGGGACAGGGACATCCTACGAGCAGTACTTC. Its protein product is CASSGTGTSYEQYF.

On this clonotype: This clone may be a read error of a much larger clone one base away. The chain is built from TRBV7-3 and TRBJ2-5; D call uncertain. The ends were cut back, 4 bases at V and 2 bases at J, with 8 bases in the middle. This CDR3 is 13 amino acids long. Looked up from germline, CDR1 is SGHTA and CDR2 is FQGTGA. In DNA form, the CDR3 reads TGTGCCAGCAGCTCCTGGGTTCAAGAGACCCAGTACTTC. Amino acids: CASSSWVQETQYF.